This T cell receptor (beta chain) was identified during a study of shared clonotypes between healthy human individuals. TCRdb's table, derived via immunoSEQ multiplex PCR, lists solely in-frame clones and lacks some. Of 1.4 million or so clones listed, approximately 98.5% are singletons. CDR1 is SGHVS, CDR2 FQNEAQ, per germline. Trimming took off 1 base at V and 3 bases at J, with 10 bases between the two ends. This CDR3 spans 14 amino acids. Sample: naive CD4+ T cells sorted from blood. Subset of the sample: CD45RA+ positively selected. The chain uses TRBV7-8 and TRBJ2-7; tentative D call: TRBD1 (6 bases). The source is a man aged 25 to 45 in good health. The CDR3 spells CASSLENRDYEQYF. The CDR3 nucleotides read TGTGCCAGCAGCTTAGAAAACAGGGACTACGAGCAGTACTTC. The full variable domain, its missing parts supplied by reference TRBV7-8 and TRBJ2-7, is GAGVSQSPRYKVAKRGQDVALRCDPISGHVSLFWYQQALGQGPEFLTYFQNEAQLDKSGLPSDRFFAERPEGSVSTLKIQRTQQEDSAVYLCASSLENRDYEQYFGPGTRLTVT.